Listed here are 14 T cell receptor beta chains from one sample, sequenced in a study of blood T cell repertoires in COVID-19. Measured with immunoSEQ multiplex PCR; TCRdb has only the in-frame clones, and not every one. The data show about 57,000 clones, approximately 92% seen once. The specimen was peripheral blood. The receptors were sampled from a man in his 60s with acute or convalescent COVID-19.

This sequence joins TRBV4-3 and TRBJ1-3; D call uncertain. CDR1 is LGHNA, CDR2 YSLEER, per germline. V was trimmed by 1 base and J by 0 bases, leaving 7 bases between them. The CDR3 covers 15 residues. Here the CDR3 reads CASSQGATSGNTIYF. The CDR3 DNA reads TGCGCCAGCAGCCAAGGGGCTACCTCTGGAAACACCATATATTTT.

The CDR3, as DNA: TGTGCCAGCAGCTTAAATATGGGCAGGGCCCTCGGTGGCTACACCTTC. It yields the protein CASSLNMGRALGGYTF. This chain links TRBV7-8 with TRBJ1-2; perhaps TRBD1 as D (5 bases). This CDR3 is built from 16 residues. Trimming shortened V by 2 bases and J by 7 bases, and 20 bases separated the two germline ends. Germline values: CDR1 SGHVS, CDR2 FQNEAQ.

This clone has a single count. The chain couples TRBV5-1 to TRBJ2-5; possibly TRBD2 for D (5 bases). V lost 0 bases and J lost 1, with 13 bases in between. CDR1 is SGHRS and CDR2 is YFSETQ in the germline V gene. This CDR3 has 16 residues. Written as DNA, the CDR3 is TGCGCCAGCAGCTTGGATCCTAGCCCCATCCAAGAGACCCAGTACTTC. Encoded protein: CASSLDPSPIQETQYF.

This chain joins TRBV19 and TRBJ2-5, with 14 bases aligning to TRBD2. Looked up from germline, CDR1 is LNHDA and CDR2 is SQIVND (reference sequence). The V gene end was trimmed by 6 bases and the J gene end by 5 bases; junction bases not matched to a gene: 11. The CDR3 has 17 residues. The CDR3 loop is CASSDSGTSGRGETQYF. CDR3 nucleotide sequence: TGTGCCAGTAGCGATTCCGGGACTAGCGGGAGAGGGGAGACCCAGTACTTC.

The V call is TRBV9, the J call TRBJ1-4; possible D gene TRBD1, 5 bases. The V gene's germline CDR1 is SGDLS and CDR2 YYNGEE. This CDR3 comprises 16 residues. With 0 bases removed from V and 8 bases from J, the gap between germline ends came to 17 bases. The CDR3 region is CASSVGGRTSNEKLFF. CDR3 nucleotides: TGTGCCAGCAGCGTAGGGGGGAGGACCTCCAACGAAAAACTGTTTTTT.

The chain couples TRBV19 to TRBJ2-2; D is unclear. The V end lost 3 bases, the J end lost 1 base, and 6 bases lay between the germline ends. Germline-derived CDR1 and CDR2 are LNHDA and SQIVND (reference sequence). The CDR3 extends over 14 amino acids. The CDR3 reads CASSISVNTGELFF. CDR3 DNA sequence: TGTGCCAGTAGTATTTCAGTGAACACCGGGGAGCTGTTTTTT.

The rearrangement links TRBV9 to TRBJ2-7, with 9 bases fitting TRBD2. The CDR3 spans 16 residues. Trimming took 4 bases from V and 5 from J; bases not matched to a gene: 13. Per the germline V gene, CDR1 is SGDLS and CDR2 is YYNGEE. The CDR3: CASSPSGAGGPHEQYF. CDR3 in DNA: TGTGCCAGCAGCCCCAGTGGGGCGGGAGGGCCCCACGAGCAGTACTTC.

The chain carries TRBV3-1 (or the pseudogene TRBV3-2) and TRBJ2-1; 11 bases are shared with TRBD2. Germline assignment: CDR1 LGHDT and CDR2 YNNKEL (reference sequence). The V and J ends lost 1 base and 8 bases, in that order; junction bases with no gene match: 10. The CDR3 contains 17 residues. CDR3: CASSQALFTSGRDEQFF. The CDR3, as DNA: TGTGCCAGCAGCCAAGCCTTATTTACTAGCGGGAGAGATGAGCAGTTCTTC.

This clone was counted between two and nine times. The V call is TRBV27, the J call TRBJ1-2; 7 positions agree with TRBD1. Germline V gene data show CDR1 as MNHEY and CDR2 as SMNVEV (reference sequence). The CDR3 is 16 amino acids. The V segment lost 7 bases and the J segment 9 bases; nucleotides outside the gene matches: 20. The CDR3 protein is CASKLEKGAFGYCYTF. For the CDR3, the DNA is TGTGCCAGCAAGCTAGAAAAGGGGGCGTTTGGATATTGCTACACCTTC.

This clone was observed a single time. J is TRBJ1-1 and V is TRBV5-6; D not resolved. Germline-derived CDR1 and CDR2 are SGHDT and YYEEEE. V shed 4 bases and J shed 3 bases, with 10 bases lying between them. The CDR3 loop spans 13 amino acids. The CDR3, as DNA: TGTGCCAGCAGCCCAGGCAGGTACACTGAAGCTTTCTTT. Amino acids: CASSPGRYTEAFF.

This chain joins TRBV29-1 and TRBJ1-1; D not resolved. Germline V gives CDR1 SQVTM, CDR2 ANQGSEA. This CDR3 region has 14 residues. Trimming left V 5 bases short and J 5 bases short, with 18 bases between. The CDR3, as DNA: TGCAGCGTTCACGGCGACCCGGAGGTAACTGAAGCTTTCTTT. This gives the protein CSVHGDPEVTEAFF.

The V gene is TRBV28, the J gene TRBJ1-5; 9 bases match TRBD1. V shed 2 bases, J shed 10 bases, and the junction held 15 bases outside the gene matches. The germline V gene encodes CDR1 MDHEN and CDR2 SYDVKM. CDR3 length equals 17 residues. CDR3 loop: CASSLGVGTGSLYPQHF. As DNA, the CDR3 is TGTGCCAGCAGTTTAGGTGTCGGGACAGGGAGTTTGTATCCCCAGCATTTT.

The J gene is TRBJ1-1, the V gene TRBV12-3 or TRBV12-4; 7 positions match TRBD1. The junction had 4 bases not matched to a gene; V was cut back by 7 bases and J by 8 bases. CDR3 length: 11 amino acids. CDR3 in amino acids: CASTKTGEAFF. CDR3 nucleotide sequence: TGTGCCAGCACCAAGACAGGGGAAGCTTTCTTT.

The rearrangement links TRBV4-2 to TRBJ1-1, with 11 bases identical to TRBD1. CDR3 length: 18 residues. Germline CDR1 is LGHNA and CDR2 is YNFKEQ. Losses at the gene ends were 2 bases for V and 0 bases for J; bases not matched to a gene: 8. CDR3 DNA sequence: TGTGCCAGCAGCCAACCCGGGACAGGGGGAATGCTGAACACTGAAGCTTTCTTT. This sequence encodes CASSQPGTGGMLNTEAFF.